The rows below give T cell receptor beta chains drawn from one sample of a study of CD8+ T cells in alopecia areata. Some clones are missing from TCRdb's copy, which holds only in-frame ones; the method was immunoSEQ multiplex PCR. The table records 200,000 to 250,000 clones, 64% of them present only once. The sample was CD4+ T cells sorted from blood, taken at week 4, from a patient treated with tofacitinib. The source of these receptors is a human donor with alopecia areata. Each CDR3 is given with its conserved first and last residue. The D gene is left open where the match is weak. Some rows have no size entry. The others give once, few or many, or a class for an expanded clone.

>TRBJ1-2|TRBV7-9|-|-
CASSLSTVLGEGYTF
TGTGCCAGCAGCTTGTCGACCGTACTCGGGGAAGGCTACACCTTC
>TRBJ2-3|TRBV29-1|once|-
CSVSTGTDTQYF
TGCAGCGTATCCACAGGGACAGATACGCAGTATTTT
>TRBJ2-1|TRBV29-1|-|-
CSVGYFRGEQFF
TGCAGCGTTGGTTACTTCCGGGGTGAGCAGTTCTTC
>TRBJ1-6|TRBV5-3|-|TRBD1
CASLLWDRDNSPLHF
TGTGCCAGCTTACTCTGGGACAGGGACAATTCACCCCTCCACTTT
>TRBJ2-3|TRBV6-5|-|-
CARNYRASTDTQYF
TGTGCCAGAAATTACAGAGCTAGCACAGATACGCAGTATTTT
>TRBJ1-4|TRBV19|-|TRBD1
CASRDRATNEKLFF
TGTGCCAGTAGGGACAGGGCAACTAATGAAAAACTGTTTTTT
>TRBJ2-1|TRBV11-2|-|-
CASSLDRLGYNEQFF
TGTGCCAGCAGCTTAGACAGACTGGGCTACAATGAGCAGTTCTTC
>TRBJ2-5|TRBV5-1|few|-
CASSLTPEETQYF
TGCGCCAGCAGCTTAACTCCGGAGGAGACCCAGTACTTC
>TRBJ1-1|TRBV30|-|TRBD1
CAWSTGQGVTEAFF
TGTGCCTGGAGTACGGGACAGGGGGTCACTGAAGCTTTCTTT
>TRBJ1-5|TRBV30|-|-
CAWGARQGMNQPQHF
TGTGCCTGGGGAGCTAGACAAGGCATGAATCAGCCCCAGCATTTT
>TRBJ2-1|TRBV18|-|TRBD2
CASSPTTSGAYNEQFF
TGTGCCAGCTCACCTACGACTAGCGGGGCCTATAATGAGCAGTTCTTC
>TRBJ2-7|TRBV25-1|-|-
CASTRAHEQYF
TGTGCCAGCACCAGGGCCCACGAGCAGTACTTC
>TRBJ1-6|TRBV6-5|-|-
CASSYRAANSPLHF
TGTGCCAGCAGTTACAGGGCCGCTAATTCACCCCTCCACTTT
>TRBJ2-5|TRBV7-2|-|TRBD1
CASSLVPGGGGTQYF
TGTGCCAGCAGCTTAGTGCCAGGGGGCGGCGGGACCCAGTACTTC
>TRBJ1-1|TRBV6-5|-|TRBD1
CASSGGSGGRREAFF
TGTGCCAGCAGTGGGGGCTCAGGGGGGAGGCGAGAAGCTTTCTTT
>TRBJ1-6|TRBV5-1|-|TRBD1
CASAPGQGSPSPLHF
TGCGCCAGCGCGCCGGGACAGGGAAGTCCTTCACCCCTCCACTTT
>TRBJ2-1|TRBV4-2|-|-
CASSQDFGSYNEQFF
TGTGCCAGCAGCCAAGATTTCGGTAGCTACAATGAGCAGTTCTTC
>TRBJ1-6|TRBV4-2|few|-
CASSQVDSSSYNSPLHF
TGTGCCAGCAGCCAAGTGGACAGCAGCTCCTATAATTCACCCCTCCACTTT
>TRBJ2-7|TRBV4-2|-|TRBD2
CASSQEASGGFYEQYF
TGTGCCAGCAGCCAAGAGGCTAGCGGGGGCTTCTACGAGCAGTACTTC
>TRBJ2-2|TRBV6-1|-|-
CASRGSTGELFF
TGTGCCAGCAGAGGAAGCACCGGGGAGCTGTTTTTT
>TRBJ2-5|TRBV4-2|-|TRBD1
CASSQHPGQQETQYF
TGTGCCAGCAGCCAACATCCGGGACAGCAAGAGACCCAGTACTTC
>TRBJ1-2|TRBV25-1|-|TRBD1
CASRDRGRGGYTF
TGTGCCAGCAGAGACAGGGGAAGGGGAGGCTACACCTTC
>TRBJ1-6|TRBV2|few|-
CASSDYVVPLHF
TGTGCCAGCAGTGATTATGTTGTTCCCCTCCACTTT
>TRBJ1-2|TRBV27|few|-
CASSQGYGYTF
TGTGCCAGCAGTCAGGGGTATGGCTACACCTTC
>TRBJ2-7|TRBV29-1|-|TRBD2
CSARGLFYEQYF
TGCAGCGCGAGGGGACTATTCTACGAGCAGTACTTC
>TRBJ1-5|TRBV6-5|-|-
CASSPRTAYQPQHF
TGTGCCAGCAGTCCTCGGACAGCTTATCAGCCCCAGCATTTT
>TRBJ2-5|TRBV23-1|few|-
CASSQRPANQETQYF
TGCGCCAGCAGTCAACGGCCTGCCAACCAAGAGACCCAGTACTTC
>TRBJ2-7|TRBV7-8|-|TRBD2
CASSSPASGAYEQYF
TGTGCCAGCAGCTCACCGGCTAGCGGGGCCTACGAGCAGTACTTC
>TRBJ1-1|TRBV9|-|-
CASSARGNTEAFF
TGTGCCAGCAGCGCACGGGGGAACACTGAAGCTTTCTTT
>TRBJ1-2|TRBV7-9|-|-
CASSFSLGRELYGYTF
TGTGCCAGCAGCTTTTCGTTAGGGCGTGAACTATATGGCTACACCTTC
>TRBJ1-2|TRBV7-9|-|-
CASSLAVGSGYTF
TGTGCCAGCAGCTTAGCGGTTGGGAGTGGCTACACCTTC
>TRBJ2-5|TRBV30|-|-
CAWSRVEETQYF
TGTGCCTGGAGTAGGGTTGAAGAGACCCAGTACTTC
>TRBJ2-1|TRBV25-1|-|-
CASSEYNPQGQFF
TGTGCCAGCAGTGAATATAACCCCCAAGGGCAGTTCTTC
>TRBJ1-1|TRBV5-4|-|TRBD1
CASSPIQGANTEAFF
TGTGCCAGCAGCCCAATCCAGGGGGCAAACACTGAAGCTTTCTTT
>TRBJ2-7|TRBV30|-|TRBD2
CAWSRGGSSYEQYF
TGTGCCTGGAGCCGGGGGGGGAGCTCCTACGAGCAGTACTTC
>TRBJ2-3|TRBV5-6|-|-
CASRTGQDTQYF
TGTGCCAGCAGAACCGGGCAAGATACGCAGTATTTT
>TRBJ2-1|TRBV30|few|-
CAWTPFGNEQFF
TGTGCCTGGACCCCTTTCGGCAATGAGCAGTTCTTC
>TRBJ2-3|TRBV19|-|-
CASSMNRGTDTQYF
TGTGCCAGTAGTATGAACCGAGGCACAGATACGCAGTATTTT
>TRBJ1-2|TRBV27|-|-
CASSLRAELNYGYTF
TGTGCCAGCAGTTTGAGGGCCGAGCTGAACTATGGCTACACCTTC
>TRBJ1-3|TRBV29-1|-|-
CSVVYSGNTIYF
TGCAGCGTTGTCTACTCTGGAAACACCATATATTTT
>TRBJ1-2|TRBV5-1|few|TRBD1
CASSSTGDYGYTF
TGCGCCAGCAGCTCAACAGGGGACTATGGCTACACCTTC
>TRBJ2-1|TRBV25-1|-|TRBD1
CASTGDRGYNEQFF
TGTGCCAGCACCGGGGACAGGGGTTACAATGAGCAGTTCTTC
>TRBJ2-1|TRBV5-1|-|-
CASSSFVGNEQFF
TGCGCCAGCAGCTCGTTCGTGGGCAATGAGCAGTTCTTC
>TRBJ2-1|TRBV15|-|-
CATSPKDGGSYNEQFF
TGTGCCACCAGCCCGAAAGATGGGGGTTCCTACAATGAGCAGTTCTTC
>TRBJ2-1|TRBV18|-|-
CASNRLGNEQFF
TGTGCCAGCAACAGGCTGGGTAATGAGCAGTTCTTC
>TRBJ1-2|TRBV7-2|few|-
CASSRSLGGDYGYTF
TGTGCCAGCAGCCGTAGCCTGGGGGGGGACTATGGCTACACCTTC
>TRBJ2-6|TRBV25-1|-|TRBD2
CASSELLAGVGANVLTF
TGTGCCAGCAGTGAATTGTTAGCGGGGGTCGGGGCCAACGTCCTGACTTTC
>TRBJ2-3|TRBV9|few|-
CASSVETGMRDTQYF
TGTGCCAGCAGCGTAGAGACAGGAATGCGGGATACGCAGTATTTT
>TRBJ1-2|TRBV2|few|-
CASRITSNYGYTF
TGTGCCAGCAGGATCACTTCGAACTATGGCTACACCTTC
>TRBJ1-2|TRBV7-2|-|-
CASSPGLFGYTF
TGTGCCAGCAGCCCCGGCCTATTCGGCTACACCTTC
>TRBJ2-7|TRBV28|few|TRBD1
CASSLGGQGAEQYF
TGTGCCAGCAGCCTAGGGGGACAGGGGGCCGAGCAGTACTTC
>TRBJ2-5|TRBV30|-|TRBD1
CAWSRTRGRETQYF
TGTGCCTGGAGCAGGACGAGGGGGCGAGAGACCCAGTACTTC
>TRBJ1-3|TRBV30|few|-
CAWSRSKWENTIYF
TGTGCCTGGAGTCGCTCAAAGTGGGAAAACACCATATATTTT
>TRBJ2-1|TRBV5-1|-|TRBD2
CASSLIGSGGSGNEQFF
TGCGCCAGCAGCTTGATTGGAAGCGGGGGTTCTGGGAATGAGCAGTTCTTC
>TRBJ1-2|TRBV29-1|once|-
CSVDGRGDYGYTF
TGCAGCGTTGACGGCAGGGGCGACTATGGCTACACCTTC
>TRBJ1-1|TRBV7-3|-|-
CASSSGHPGTEAFF
TGTGCCAGCAGCTCGGGACACCCAGGCACTGAAGCTTTCTTT
>TRBJ2-5|TRBV5-5|few|TRBD2
CASSPGTSAETQYF
TGTGCCAGCAGCCCCGGGACTAGTGCGGAGACCCAGTACTTC